These 3 T cell receptor beta chains originate from one sample sequenced in a study of blood T cell repertoires in COVID-19 (dated by TCRdb to the early 2020s). The library was produced with the immunoSEQ multiplex PCR assay. This is the immuneACCESS table as TCRdb keeps it, with only in-frame sequences that have V and J called. A part of the clones is gone; compared with another copy, unresolved V genes explain less than half, and the rest is unexplained. The sample profile shows hundreds of thousands of clones; 70% to 90% of them were found once. Roughly 8% of the sample rests with the top ten. Material for sequencing was peripheral blood. The origin of the receptors is a woman in her forties or fifties with COVID-19, enrolled during active disease.

The V call is TRBV2, the J call TRBJ2-7, with D possibly being TRBD1 (6 bases). The germline V gene has CDR1 SNHLY and CDR2 FYNNEI. CDR3 length equals 11 residues. V gave up 10 bases and J gave up 5 bases, with 12 bases separating them. The CDR3 sequence: CATIRDNEQYF. The DNA for the CDR3 is TGTGCCACCATCCGGGACAACGAGCAGTACTTC. Full variable domain (outside the CDR3, taken from reference TRBV2 and TRBJ2-7): EPEVTQTPSHQVTQMGQEVILRCVPISNHLYFYWYRQILGQKVEFLVSFYNNEISEKSEIFDDQFSVERPDGSNFTLKIRSTKLEDSAMYFCATIRDNEQYFGPGTRLTVT.

The V and J genes are TRBV3-1 (or the pseudogene TRBV3-2) and TRBJ2-4; no reliable D call. V lost 1 base and J 12 bases, leaving 10 bases between the germline ends. Germline assignment: CDR1 LGHDT and CDR2 YNNKEL (reference sequence). This CDR3 is built from 12 residues. The CDR3, as DNA: TGTGCCAGCAGCCAAGGGCTTACTACTCAGTACTTC. Translating it yields CASSQGLTTQYF.

This sequence joins TRBV5-8 and TRBJ2-1; 9 positions match TRBD2. Looked up from germline, CDR1 is SGHTS and CDR2 is YDEGEE. The CDR3 contains 15 residues. V shed 0 bases and J 4 bases; nucleotides not matched to a gene: 2. The CDR3 nucleotides read TGTGCCAGCAGCTTGGGACTAGCGGTTTACAATGAGCAGTTCTTC. Translating it yields CASSLGLAVYNEQFF.